This T cell receptor (beta chain) was found in a study of PD-1 blockade in mismatch repair-deficient tumors. General study findings and limits: After pembrolizumab, tumor-resident clones rose rapidly, then generally contracted before radiologic responses.

Regarding this clone: What it binds is not known.

Germline-derived CDR1 and CDR2 are ENHRY and SYGVKD. The length of the CDR3 is 14 residues. V lost 5 bases to trimming and J lost 2 bases, with 13 bases between them. Clones were sequenced by immunoSEQ multiplex PCR, and TCRdb holds only the in-frame ones, with some missing. This table holds 120,000 or so clones, 70% to 90% found once. The chain employs TRBV10-3 and TRBJ2-7, with D possibly TRBD1 on 6 matching bases. The origin of this receptor is an adult with mismatch repair-deficient cancer. The source material was peripheral blood, sampled 44 weeks after starting pembrolizumab. The CDR3 spells CAISPRQEAYEQYF. CDR3 sequence (DNA): TGTGCCATCAGTCCTCGACAGGAGGCCTACGAGCAGTACTTC.